The T cell receptor (beta chain) under discussion was sequenced for a study of T cell repertoires in cytomegalovirus infection. The CDR3 contains 15 residues. The germline V gene has CDR1 MNHEY and CDR2 SMNVEV (reference sequence). Trimming took 6 bases from V and 7 from J; bases not matched to a gene: 15. General study findings and limits: Summed public TCR beta family frequency identified CMV carriers bearing the relevant HLA.

A single record per CDR3 protein comes from TCRdb applying MiXCR to the reads. The profile shows about 830,000 distinct CDR3 sequences, approximately 32% of them singletons. The table lists this clonotype with a few counts. The antigen remains undetermined. The sequencing used cultured CD8+ T cells from PBMCs, collected from culture after CMV antigen stimulation. The clonotype comes from a human donor in good health (CMV status not recorded). Some clones in this sample may be carry-over from other donors' samples. The chain has TRBV27 and TRBJ2-7, with 7 nucleotides matching TRBD1. The CDR3 protein is CASRARDSPRGEQYF. The CDR3 DNA reads TGTGCCAGCAGGGCCCGGGACAGCCCCCGGGGTGAGCAGTACTTC.